This TCR beta chain comes out of a study of tumor-infiltrating lymphocytes in primary liver carcinoma. Findings of the study overall: Researchers found tumor-adjacent and tumor-blood pairs overlapped less than tumor region pairs.

The study extracted blood RNA from unsorted whole blood and also extracted germline DNA. This clonotype was seen at least ten times. Its antigen remains unidentified. Priming with a constant-region primer yielded TCR beta cDNA from around 0.45 ug total RNA. Three nested multiplex PCR rounds of slightly modified ARM-PCR generated TCR beta libraries. Running roughly 10 cycles apiece, the first two PCR rounds relied on TRBV1-TRBV30 forward primers together with a C-beta reverse primer. Each CDR3 protein is one row after TCRdb ran MiXCR on the multiplex PCR reads. The sample contains fewer than 400,000 distinct CDR3 sequences, approximately 65% of which appear only once. The CDR3 totals 16 residues. From germline, CDR1 is MNHEY and CDR2 SVGEGT. V was pared by 5 bases and J by 8 bases, with 8 bases of the junction left unmatched.

Sequenced: peripheral blood. V is TRBV6-2 or TRBV6-3 and J is TRBJ2-2; TRBD2 aligns across 13 bases. The receptor was derived from a man in his forties or fifties with primary liver carcinoma and hepatitis B virus infection. The CDR3 reads CASSPGLAGVGGELFF. In nucleotides, the CDR3 is TGTGCCAGCAGTCCCGGACTAGCGGGAGTCGGTGGGGAGCTGTTTTTT.